A selection of T cell receptor beta chains follows, all from one sample in a study of blood T cells in healthy people across ages. Via MiXCR, TCRdb re-called the 5' RACE reads, giving one row per CDR3 protein. Of about 1,400,000 distinct CDR3 sequences listed, 45% to 70% are singletons. The sample comprised blood. Receptors originate from a man aged 18 to 29 in good health. The CDR3 runs from the conserved cysteine through the conserved F or W. A row's size may be missing; if present it is once, few, many or a size class.

size: -
V: TRBV3-1
J: TRBJ2-2
CDR3: CASSLLGGGRIGGELFF

size: many
V: TRBV12-3/TRBV12-4
J: TRBJ2-5
CDR3: CASSSIGETQYF

size: -
V: TRBV7-2
J: TRBJ1-2
CDR3: CASSRTGTVLTSNYGYTF

size: once
V: TRBV4-1
J: TRBJ2-7
CDR3: CASSQDYREQYF

size: -
V: TRBV20-1
J: TRBJ2-3
CDR3: CSASDDGLSTSTDTQYF

size: -
V: TRBV27
J: TRBJ2-7
CDR3: CASGTGTSFYYEQYF

size: -
V: TRBV6-1
J: TRBJ2-5
CDR3: CASSDWDYHQETQYF

size: -
V: TRBV24-1
J: TRBJ1-5
CDR3: CATSDSGGQNQPQHF

size: -
V: TRBV4-1
J: TRBJ1-1
CDR3: CASSPEARDFMNTEAFF

size: -
V: TRBV29-1
J: TRBJ2-6
CDR3: CSVYPTGSENVLTF

size: few
V: TRBV29-1
J: TRBJ2-3
CDR3: CSVEALLTDTQYF

size: -
V: TRBV4-2
J: TRBJ2-1
CDR3: CASSQGGLAGDNEQFF

size: -
V: TRBV4-1
J: TRBJ2-3
CDR3: CASSQQDVPDTQYF

size: -
V: TRBV5-5
J: TRBJ2-5
CDR3: CASSLSGTSGWTKQETQYF

size: few
V: TRBV6-5
J: TRBJ2-7
CDR3: CASSSRNRDRPYEQYF

size: -
V: TRBV4-1
J: TRBJ1-4
CDR3: CASSQRDNTNEKLFF

size: -
V: TRBV20-1
J: TRBJ2-1
CDR3: CSASPRGDEQFF

size: -
V: TRBV5-1
J: TRBJ2-7
CDR3: CASNPGDSTYEQYF

size: -
V: TRBV28
J: TRBJ2-1
CDR3: CASRSLSGGRNEQFF

size: -
V: TRBV10-3
J: TRBJ2-3
CDR3: CAIRLAGVEGTDTQYF

size: -
V: TRBV10-3
J: TRBJ1-2
CDR3: CAISRTGQGGYTF

size: -
V: TRBV4-2
J: -
CDR3: CASSQEAGTEQYF

size: few
V: TRBV4-2
J: TRBJ1-2
CDR3: CASSQESGNYGYTF

size: -
V: TRBV30
J: TRBJ2-7
CDR3: CAWSVPYEQYF

size: few
V: TRBV12-3/TRBV12-4
J: TRBJ2-1
CDR3: CASRAGQGMHEQFF

size: -
V: TRBV6-1
J: TRBJ2-3
CDR3: CASTPVGSYTDTQYF

size: -
V: TRBV4-1
J: TRBJ2-7
CDR3: CASSSPETGIYEQYF

size: -
V: TRBV27
J: TRBJ1-4
CDR3: CASSPDWTNEKLFF

size: -
V: TRBV7-2
J: TRBJ2-5
CDR3: CASSSQLAGPGTQYF

size: -
V: TRBV3-1
J: TRBJ2-1
CDR3: CASSARDKYYNEQFF

size: few
V: TRBV29-1
J: TRBJ2-5
CDR3: CSVDGQGAETQYF

size: -
V: TRBV28
J: TRBJ1-2
CDR3: CASRKTGGANNYGYTF